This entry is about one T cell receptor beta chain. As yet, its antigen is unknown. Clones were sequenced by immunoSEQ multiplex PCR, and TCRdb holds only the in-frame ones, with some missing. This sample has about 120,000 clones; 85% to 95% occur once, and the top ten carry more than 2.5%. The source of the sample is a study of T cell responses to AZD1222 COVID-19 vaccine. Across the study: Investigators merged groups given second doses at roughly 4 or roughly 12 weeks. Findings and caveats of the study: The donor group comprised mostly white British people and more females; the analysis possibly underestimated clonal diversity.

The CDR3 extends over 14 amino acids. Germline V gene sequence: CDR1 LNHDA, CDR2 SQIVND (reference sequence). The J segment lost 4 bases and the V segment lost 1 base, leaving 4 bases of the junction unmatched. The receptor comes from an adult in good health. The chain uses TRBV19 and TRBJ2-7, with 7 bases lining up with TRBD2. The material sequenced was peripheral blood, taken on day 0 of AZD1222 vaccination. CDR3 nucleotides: TGTGCCAGTAGTATAGTGGCTAGCGGATACGAGCAGTACTTC. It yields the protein CASSIVASGYEQYF.